Below, one T cell receptor beta chain is given with its context. It lacks a known antigen. There are no base qualities to consult, and no much larger clone falls within one base. The data belong to a study of cytomegalovirus exposure and HLA in healthy donors listed by TCRdb under 2017. Study-level background: A later analysis indicated that the 110 or so validation repertoires were generated on the platform also employed for the approximately 690 repertoires of the first cohort. The study combined high-throughput TCR immunosequencing, statistical association of individual TCRs with disease status, and machine learning to predict cytomegalovirus infection status. The aim of the study was to test whether cataloging public T cell receptors could identify signatures of past pathogen exposure. Along with the approximately 650-subject first cohort, a separate validation cohort of 120 different subjects was used.

The library was generated by the immunoSEQ multiplex PCR assay. Under the source paper's analysis protocol: A statistical classification framework was developed to diagnose cytomegalovirus status using the catalog of TCR beta chain sequences. TCRdb retrieved this table from immuneACCESS and kept in-frame rearrangements only. Not all clones are present; in checked studies, unresolved V genes account for under half, and no reason is known for the remainder. V and J calls and clone size are copied from that table; D and trimming were computed from the DNA. The sample table records more than 90,000 clones; 88% of these occur just once. Jointly, the top ten make up 1.5% to 2% of the sample. General findings and caveats noted by the study authors: In vitro tests confirmed that a few of the cytomegalovirus-associated TCR beta chains recognize cytomegalovirus antigens. Of the cluster scores, 94% were above 0 in a later analysis, which found that TCRs clustered in the first cohort also tended to co-occur in the 95 to 150 validation repertoires. It was suggested by the authors that the approach could potentially be generalized to other disease states and immunological phenotypes. All 120 or so repertoires were used to score co-occurrence in the validation cohort in a later analysis, because that analysis had no HLA typing for the cohort. A total of fewer than 200 TCR beta chains were listed by the study as associated with cytomegalovirus. The classifier was reported to diagnose cytomegalovirus status with high specificity and sensitivity in both the original cohort and the validation cohort. Most TCR sequences were observed very rarely across donors, whereas some public TCRs were present in many individuals.

The donors were included in the validation cohort of approximately 130 subjects, a group kept apart from the approximately 690-subject first cohort. Reading the germline V gene gives CDR1 MDHEN and CDR2 SYDVKM. From its cysteine to its phenylalanine, the CDR3 spans 14 amino acids. The retained sequence is limited to the CDR3, 42 bases, with the frame set at the first base. Cut back by 3 bases and 4 bases, the V and J ends lie 12 bases apart. The specimen sequenced was PBMCs. The chain employs TRBV28 and TRBJ1-2; no confident D gene assignment can be made. The receptor's source is a man aged 18 to 29 in good health and CMV-seronegative. The nucleotide sequence is given as TGTGCCAGCAGTTTGGACTGGAACTTCTATGGCTACACCTTC. Translated, this is CASSLDWNFYGYTF.